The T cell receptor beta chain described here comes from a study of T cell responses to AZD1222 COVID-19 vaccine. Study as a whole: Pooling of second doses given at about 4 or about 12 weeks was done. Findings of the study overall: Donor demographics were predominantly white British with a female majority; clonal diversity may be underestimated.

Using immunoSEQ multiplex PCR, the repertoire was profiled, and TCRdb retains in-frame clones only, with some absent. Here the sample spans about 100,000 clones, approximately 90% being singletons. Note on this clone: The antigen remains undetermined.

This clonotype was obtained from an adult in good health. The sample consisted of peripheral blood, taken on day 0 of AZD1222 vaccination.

DNA for the CDR3: TGTGCCAGCATCGGCACAGGGTGGAACACTGAAGCTTTCTTT. Amino acids: CASIGTGWNTEAFF. This chain joins TRBV6-5 and TRBJ1-1; D is perhaps TRBD1 (6 bases). Between the trimmed V and J ends, which lost 7 bases and 1 base, there was a span of 13 bases. Germline values: CDR1 MNHEY, CDR2 SVGAGI. There are 14 residues in the CDR3.